The 7 T cell receptor beta chains given below trace back to one sample, sequenced in a study of T-cell memory formation after mild COVID-19. MiXCR, run by TCRdb on the 5' RACE reads, gives a single entry per CDR3 protein. The table has 500,000 to 600,000 distinct CDR3 sequences, roughly 18% seen once. Sequenced input: PBMCs or a T cell subset sorted from them (not recorded which). These receptors were obtained from an adult woman who had mild COVID-19 (a few samples of this study predate the infection). Cell type and time point are not known.

This clonotype was picked up many times. The gene calls are TRBV11-2 and TRBJ2-2; D is uncertain. The CDR3 consists of 13 residues. Germline V gene data show CDR1 as SGHAT and CDR2 as FQNNGV. Trimming took 7 bases from V and 4 from J, leaving 10 bases between them. The CDR3 region has the DNA TGTGCCAGCAAACGTGCCGCCACCGGGGAGCTGTTTTTT. It encodes CASKRAATGELFF.

This clonotype has at least ten counts. The genes are TRBV7-9 and TRBJ2-5; 8 bases are shared with TRBD2. The CDR3 has 15 amino acids. Per germline, CDR1 SEHNR and CDR2 FQNEAQ (reference sequence). V was pared by 3 bases and J by 0 bases, with 3 bases of the junction left unmatched. This chain's CDR3 is CASSLNSGDQETQYF. The CDR3 DNA follows: TGTGCCAGCAGCTTGAATAGCGGGGACCAAGAGACCCAGTACTTC.

The gene calls are TRBV12-3 or TRBV12-4 and TRBJ1-6; D uncertain. Trimming stripped 7 bases from V and 0 bases from J, with 10 bases between. The CDR3 contains 15 residues. CDR3 DNA sequence: TGTGCCAGCAACCCCGGAAGCTCCTATAATTCACCCCTCCACTTT. This gives the protein CASNPGSSYNSPLHF.

This clonotype was seen a handful of times. V is TRBV7-6 and J is TRBJ2-3, with D unclear. Germline loops: CDR1 SGHVS, CDR2 FNYEAQ. The ends were cut back, 3 bases at V and 2 bases at J, with 6 bases in the middle. The CDR3 loop spans 13 amino acids. The CDR3 reads CASSFPDTDTQYF. CDR3 bases: TGTGCCAGCAGCTTTCCTGACACAGATACGCAGTATTTT. The entire variable domain, with the rest obtained from reference TRBV7-6 and TRBJ2-3, is as follows: GAGVSQSPRYKVTKRGQDVALRCDPISGHVSLYWYRQALGQGPEFLTYFNYEAQQDKSGLPNDRFSAERPEGSISTLTIQRTEQRDSAMYRCASSFPDTDTQYFGPGTRLTVL.

This clonotype was seen a few times. The chain links TRBV20-1 to TRBJ2-5; 7 bases are shared with TRBD2. The V gene end was trimmed by 6 bases and the J gene end by 5 bases; junction bases not matched to a gene: 9. This CDR3 spans 13 amino acids. Looked up from germline, CDR1 is DFQATT and CDR2 is SNEGSKA (reference sequence). For the CDR3, the DNA is TGCAGTGCCCAAAGACTAGCTCGGGAGACCCAGTACTTC. This sequence encodes CSAQRLARETQYF.

There are a few counts of this clonotype. The chain recombines TRBV5-1 with TRBJ2-3, with 7 bases identical to TRBD1. Trimming cost V 0 bases and J 6 bases; bases outside gene matches: 16. The CDR3 is 18 amino acids. Germline loops: CDR1 SGHRS, CDR2 YFSETQ. The CDR3 DNA reads as TGCGCCAGCAGCTTGGATTGGGACAGACGAAATGGGGATGATACGCAGTATTTT. It codes for CASSLDWDRRNGDDTQYF.

V gene TRBV10-3 combines with J gene TRBJ2-7; 7 bases match TRBD2. Germline V gene data show CDR1 as ENHRY and CDR2 as SYGVKD. The CDR3 sequence is 14 residues long. With V trimmed by 11 bases and J by 4 bases, 14 bases remained unmatched. The CDR3 DNA sequence: TGTGCCGCCTCTTCCGGGACTATCTCGTACGAGCAGTACTTC. Its translation is CAASSGTISYEQYF.